A selection of T cell receptor beta chains follows, all from one sample in a study of vaccination and CD4 T cells after COVID-19. Their antigen targets remain unknown. MiXCR, applied by TCRdb to the PCR reads, yields one record per CDR3 protein. The sample includes about 9,400 distinct CDR3 sequences, around 70% of them seen just once. Sequencing input: CD4+ T cells from blood, cultured in vitro. The origin of the receptors is a human donor who had recovered from COVID-19. CDR3s include the opening cysteine and the closing phenylalanine or tryptophan. A D gene is named only where the DNA matches it firmly. Clone size appears in some rows only: once, few, many, or a class for an expanded clone.

j_call clone_size d_call v_call cdr3_nt cdr3_aa
TRBJ2-6 - TRBD1 TRBV19 TGTGCCAGTAGTAGGGACAGGGGCTCTGGGGCCAACGTCCTGACTTTC CASSRDRGSGANVLTF
TRBJ2-1 - TRBD1 TRBV7-9 TGTGCCAGCAGCTTGGACAGGGGATTAACCTACAATGAGCAGTTCTTC CASSLDRGLTYNEQFF
TRBJ1-5 - - TRBV6-1 TGTGCCACCCGAGGGGATAGCAATCAGCCCCAGCATTTT CATRGDSNQPQHF
TRBJ1-5 - - TRBV6-1 TGTGCCAGCAGTGACCTGTTCTTTTGGCATTTT CASSDLFFWHF
TRBJ2-1 - - TRBV15 TGTGCCACCAGCGGGGGGGGGCGGTCCTACAATGAGCAGTTCTTC CATSGGGRSYNEQFF
TRBJ2-7 - TRBD2 TRBV27 TGTGCCAGCAGACCGACTAGCGGGAGAGGTGCCGGCGACGAGCAGTACTTC CASRPTSGRGAGDEQYF
TRBJ1-2 - - TRBV20-1 TGCAGTGCTAGCGGACAGACCTATGGCTACACCTTC CSASGQTYGYTF
TRBJ1-6 - - TRBV25-1 TGTGCCAGCAAGGCAGGGTATAATTCACCCCTCCACTTT CASKAGYNSPLHF
TRBJ2-7 - TRBD2 TRBV7-8 TGTGCCAGCAGCCCGCGGGGGGCCCCGTCTACTAGCGGGGTATCCTACGAGCAGTACTTC CASSPRGAPSTSGVSYEQYF
TRBJ1-2 - - TRBV20-1 TGCAGTTCGACAAGGGTCGACTATGGCTACACCTTC CSSTRVDYGYTF
TRBJ2-3 - - TRBV6-1 TGTGCCAGCACGGGACTCCTAGCAGATACGCAGTATTTT CASTGLLADTQYF
TRBJ2-2 - TRBD1 TRBV5-1 TGCGCCAGCAGCCCTGGACAGGGGTACACCGGGGAGCTGTTTTTT CASSPGQGYTGELFF
TRBJ2-2 few - TRBV6-1 TGTGCCAGCAGCCAAAACACCGGGGAGCTGTTTTTT CASSQNTGELFF
TRBJ2-3 - - TRBV20-1 TGCAGTGCTAGCCGGACGGTGACTAGCACAGATACGCAGTATTTT CSASRTVTSTDTQYF
TRBJ1-5 - TRBD1 TRBV24-1 TGTGCCACCAGTGCAGCGACAGGGGACAATCAGCCCCAGCATTTT CATSAATGDNQPQHF
TRBJ1-5 - - TRBV12-3/TRBV12-4 TGTGCCAGCAGTTTGGCCAATCAGCCCCAGCATTTT CASSLANQPQHF
TRBJ2-3 - - TRBV6-5 TGTGCCAGCAGTACCTCGAAGGCAGATACGCAGTATTTT CASSTSKADTQYF
TRBJ1-6 - - TRBV19 TGTGCCAGTAGTATAGGCCTGCTCCGGGACGGTGTTAATTCACCCCTCCACTTT CASSIGLLRDGVNSPLHF
TRBJ1-1 few TRBD1 TRBV28 TGTGCCAGCAGTTTAGGGACAGGGGTTATGAACACTGAAGCTTTCTTT CASSLGTGVMNTEAFF
TRBJ1-6 - TRBD1 TRBV6-1 TGTGCCAGCAGTGATCCTCCGGGACAGGGGATTTCACCCCTCCACTTT CASSDPPGQGISPLHF
TRBJ1-6 - - TRBV2 TGTGCCAGCAGTGGTCAGGGGAATTCACCCCTCCACTTT CASSGQGNSPLHF
TRBJ2-7 - - TRBV6-1 TGTGCCAGCAGTCAGGGAGGCGAGCAGTACTTC CASSQGGEQYF
TRBJ2-3 - - TRBV6-1 TGTGCCAGCAGTCGGGGGGCGGATACGCAGTATTTT CASSRGADTQYF
TRBJ2-3 - TRBD2 TRBV7-2 TGTGCCAGCAGCTTAGCGACCAGCGGGGTAACAGATACGCAGTATTTT CASSLATSGVTDTQYF
TRBJ1-6 - TRBD1 TRBV28 TGTGCCAGCAGACCCGGACAGGGCAGGTTTTATTCACCCCTCCACTTT CASRPGQGRFYSPLHF
TRBJ1-2 - TRBD1 TRBV6-1 TGTGCCAGCAGTGCCGTCAGGGGGGATGGCTACACCTTC CASSAVRGDGYTF
TRBJ2-5 - - TRBV20-1 TGCAGTGCTAGAGAACAGGGAGGAGGGACCCAGTACTTC CSAREQGGGTQYF
TRBJ2-3 - - TRBV20-1 TGCAGTGCTAGACGGGACATAGAAACCACAGATACGCAGTATTTT CSARRDIETTDTQYF
TRBJ2-7 large TRBD2 TRBV5-1 TGCGCCAGCAGCCTCGCTAGGGGACTAGCGGGGACCTACGAGCAGTACTTC CASSLARGLAGTYEQYF
TRBJ1-1 - - TRBV7-2 TGTGCCAGCAGCTCGGCCCGGGGGCAGAACACTGAAGCTTTCTTT CASSSARGQNTEAFF
TRBJ1-2 - - TRBV19 TGTGCCAGTAGTATAGATCGGGTGAGCTACACCTTC CASSIDRVSYTF
TRBJ1-1 - - TRBV7-2 TGTGCCAGCAGCTGGGCGCTGAACACTGAAGCTTTCTTT CASSWALNTEAFF
TRBJ2-5 - TRBD2 TRBV18 TGTGCCAGCTCACCACTGACTAGCGGGTGGGAGACCCAGTACTTC CASSPLTSGWETQYF
TRBJ1-1 - - TRBV7-3 TGTGCCAGCAGCGCTCAGGGGAACACTGAAGCTTTCTTT CASSAQGNTEAFF
TRBJ2-5 - - TRBV4-1 TGCGCCAGCAGCCAAGCGGGGATGGAGACCCAGTACTTC CASSQAGMETQYF
TRBJ2-7 - - TRBV10-2 TGCGCCAGCCGTGCGTCTAGCATCTACGAGCAGTACTTC CASRASSIYEQYF
TRBJ1-1 - - TRBV10-3 TGTGCCATCAGTGAGGCTTCGAGAGCTGAAGCTTTCTTT CAISEASRAEAFF
TRBJ1-1 - TRBD1 TRBV12-3/TRBV12-4 TGTGCCAGCAGTTCCAGGGGGCGAGGGAACACTGAAGCTTTCTTT CASSSRGRGNTEAFF